This T cell receptor (beta chain) comes out of a study of blood T cells in healthy people across ages. Broader study findings: Because donor CMV status was unknown, expanded clonotype changes were possibly confounded. PBMCs left unsorted prevented a conclusive naive versus antigen-experienced comparison. Investigators treated diversity estimates from one million T cells as underestimates.

This clonotype appeared a few times. Its antigen is unidentified. Total RNA, at least 5 micrograms per sample, came from PBMCs. Through a sample-barcoded 5' primer and a J-beta primer mix, a second PCR was run for roughly 7 to 11 cycles. TCRdb ran MiXCR on the 5' RACE reads and lists one entry per CDR3 protein. Among about 1,600,000 distinct CDR3 sequences, 42% were seen once, and the ten largest hold 7% to 9%. This receptor was identified in a woman between 18 and 30 years old in good health. Source material: blood.

As DNA, the CDR3 is TGTGCCAGCAGCCAGTCTGAGGTCCGGGAGCAGTTCTTC. It is translated as CASSQSEVREQFF. This chain uses TRBV3-1 with TRBJ2-1, with unresolved D. Trimming took off 3 bases at V and 10 bases at J, with 13 bases between the two ends. The CDR3 is 13 amino acids. Germline CDR1 reads LGHDT; CDR2 reads YNNKEL (reference sequence).